Below, 4 T cell receptor beta chains from the same sample are listed, as sequenced in a study of CD8+ T cells in alopecia areata (dated by TCRdb to 2016 to 2019). Library prep was done by the immunoSEQ multiplex PCR assay. For TCR sequencing, RNA was extracted from every sample and reverse transcribed into cDNA to serve as template. Entries here come from immuneACCESS through TCRdb and include only in-frame sequences with V and J called. Some clones fail to appear in such tables; in the studies checked, an unresolved V gene covers under half of the shortfall, and the cause of the remainder is unknown. The sample has about 120,000 clones on record, with no singletons. The ten largest clones capture roughly 21% of the sample. Sequenced input: lesional skin. These receptors were obtained from a C3H/HeJ mouse with alopecia areata. In terms of MHC, this strain is H2-k.

This clone was observed a handful of times. Gene names are mouse gene names. The CDR3 extends 4 residues past the end of the read, so its final part is completed from the germline J gene. The chain links TRBV13-1 to TRBJ2-2, with 11 bases matching TRBD2. CDR3 length: 16 amino acids. J gave up 1 base and V 3 bases, and 2 bases lay outside the gene matches. Germline V gene lookup returns CDR1 NSHNY and CDR2 SYGAGN. CDR3 region: CASSADWGGNTGQLYF. The covered CDR3 bases are TGTGCCAGCAGTGCCGACTGGGGGGGAAACACCGGG.

Points on this clone: The gene names here belong to mouse. The CDR3 end is not reached by the read, which stops 4 residues before it; the germline J gene fills it in. This chain joins TRBV19 and TRBJ2-1, with TRBD2 identical over 8 bases. This CDR3 has 15 amino acids. From germline, CDR1 is FNHDT and CDR2 SITEND (reference sequence). The CDR3 is CASSIRGGAEAEQFF. The DNA read from the CDR3 is TGTGCCAGCAGTATTCGGGGGGGCGCGGAGGCT.

As regards this clone: Mouse gene names apply. The CDR3 end is not reached by the read, which stops 4 residues before it; the germline J gene fills it in. The chain joins TRBV13-3 to TRBJ2-2; the match to TRBD2 covers 9 bases. V lost 2 bases and J lost 1; bases outside the gene matches: 6. Germline CDR1 NNHDY, CDR2 SYVADS. The CDR3 contains 17 residues. CDR3 bases read: TGTGCCAGCAGTGACGGGCTGGGGGGGATAAACACCGGG. This encodes CASSDGLGGINTG. The whole CDR3 sequence is CASSDGLGGINTGQLYF.

This clone was seen a handful of times. There is a difference at residue 12 between the TCRdb protein and the DNA translation, so the protein given here was translated from the DNA. Gene names are the mouse ones. The read terminates 3 residues ahead of where the CDR3 ends, so the germline J gene completes it. The chain combines TRBV13-3 with TRBJ1-3, with D possibly matching TRBD1 (5 bases). This CDR3 spans 15 amino acids. Germline V gene lookup returns CDR1 NNHDY and CDR2 SYVADS. V lost 6 bases and J 0 bases, leaving 13 bases between the germline ends. The CDR3 region is CASTALDSSGNTLYF. The sequenced CDR3 bases are TGTGCCAGCACGGCCCTAGACAGTTCTGGAAATACG.